Below, 26 T cell receptor beta chains from the same sample are listed, as sequenced in a study of blood T cell repertoires in COVID-19 (dated by TCRdb to the early 2020s). Receptor amplification or capture employed the immunoSEQ multiplex PCR assay. The source is immuneACCESS, and TCRdb retained only in-frame sequences with V and J called. Part of the clones is not carried over; for the studies checked, unresolved V genes explain less than half of this, and the remainder is unexplained. The sample table lists roughly 150,000 clones, around 84% of them with a count of one. The ten largest make up approximately 18% of the sample. Sequenced sample: peripheral blood. The receptors were sampled from a woman older than 75 with acute or convalescent COVID-19.

This rearrangement joins TRBV2 to TRBJ1-2, with D unclear. Trimming took 6 bases from V and 5 from J, leaving 13 bases between them. Looked up from germline, CDR1 is SNHLY and CDR2 is FYNNEI. The CDR3 runs to 13 residues. In DNA form, the CDR3 reads TGTGCCAGCAGGGAGGTCCCCGGGTATGGCTACACCTTC. Translated: CASREVPGYGYTF.

The chain recombines TRBV5-4 with TRBJ2-1; 9 nucleotides match TRBD2. Germline V CDR1 and CDR2: SGHNT, YYREEE (reference sequence). The CDR3 loop spans 14 amino acids. J gave up 2 bases and V 7 bases, and 4 bases lay outside the gene matches. The CDR3: CASGIAGAYNEQFF. CDR3 in DNA: TGTGCCAGCGGAATAGCGGGGGCCTACAATGAGCAGTTCTTC.

The J gene is TRBJ2-1, the V gene TRBV24-1, with D possibly TRBD2 on 6 matching bases. V gave up 7 bases and J gave up 9 bases, with 24 bases separating them. This CDR3 is 16 amino acids long. Germline CDR1 reads KGHDR; CDR2 reads SFDVKD. The CDR3, as DNA: TGTGCCACCAGCTCCAGGAGGGATAGGACCGTTGGTGAGCAGTTCTTC. This sequence encodes CATSSRRDRTVGEQFF.

This clone was counted a single time. The rearrangement joins TRBV2 to TRBJ2-2; TRBD2 matches 13 bases. V lost 7 bases and J lost 7; bases outside the gene matches: 9. CDR1 and CDR2 from the germline V gene are SNHLY and FYNNEI. The CDR3 is made up of 16 amino acids. Here the CDR3 reads CASMPWTSGGRGELFF. Here the CDR3 DNA reads TGTGCCAGCATGCCCTGGACTAGCGGGGGCCGCGGGGAGCTGTTTTTT.

The chain carries TRBV9 and TRBJ2-2; tentative D call: TRBD2 (5 bases). Trimming cost V 0 bases and J 7 bases, with 13 bases left between them. Germline-derived CDR1 and CDR2 are SGDLS and YYNGEE. This CDR3 has 15 amino acids. In DNA, the CDR3 is TGTGCCAGCAGCGTAGAGGCAGGTGGGAGCGGGGAGCTGTTTTTT. Translated, it gives CASSVEAGGSGELFF.

The gene calls are TRBV7-2 and TRBJ1-2, with D maybe TRBD1 (6 bases). The CDR3 covers 15 residues. Looked up from germline, CDR1 is SGHTA and CDR2 is FQGNSA. Trimming cost V 2 bases and J 2 bases, with 12 bases left between them. The CDR3, as DNA: TGTGCCAGCAGCTTACTCCCGACAGGAAACTATGGCTACACCTTC. Its translation: CASSLLPTGNYGYTF. Based on the CDR3 plus reference TRBV7-2 and TRBJ1-2, the full variable domain is GAGVSQSPSNKVTEKGKDVELRCDPISGHTALYWYRQSLGQGLEFLIYFQGNSAPDKSGLPSDRFSAERTGGSVSTLTIQRTQQEDSAVYLCASSLLPTGNYGYTFGSGTRLTVV.

This chain joins TRBV5-6 and TRBJ2-5, with 7 bases aligning to TRBD2. This CDR3 has 17 amino acids. Germline-derived CDR1 and CDR2 are SGHDT and YYEEEE. V was clipped by 2 bases and J by 2 bases; unmatched bases: 12. This CDR3 reads CASSFGPSGSNQETQYF. For the CDR3, the DNA is TGTGCCAGCAGCTTTGGCCCTAGCGGATCTAATCAAGAGACCCAGTACTTC. Using reference TRBV5-6 and TRBJ2-5 for the parts outside the CDR3, the full variable domain is DAGVTQSPTHLIKTRGQQVTLRCSPKSGHDTVSWYQQALGQGPQFIFQYYEEEERQRGNFPDRFSGHQFPNYSSELNVNALLLGDSALYLCASSFGPSGSNQETQYFGPGTRLLVL.

This clone was seen just once. The V call is TRBV19, the J call TRBJ1-3; 9 bases agree with TRBD1. The CDR3 runs 16 residues. CDR1 and CDR2 (germline): LNHDA, SQIVND (reference sequence). CDR3 nucleotide sequence: TGTGCGGCCAGCAGTGTCGGGACAGGGCCTGGAAACACCATATATTTT. It encodes CAASSVGTGPGNTIYF.

The chain links TRBV9 to TRBJ1-4, with 9 nucleotides matching TRBD1. V dropped 3 bases and J dropped 5; count of bases not matched to a gene: 8. The CDR3 consists of 16 residues. Germline V gene data show CDR1 as SGDLS and CDR2 as YYNGEE. CDR3 residues: CASSGGPGQGNEKLFF. The CDR3 nucleotides are TGTGCCAGCAGCGGAGGGCCGGGACAGGGAAATGAAAAACTGTTTTTT.

This chain joins TRBV10-2 and TRBJ2-1, with D possibly being TRBD2 (6 bases). The length of the CDR3 is 15 residues. The germline CDR1 and CDR2 sequences are WSHSY and SAAADI. V was shortened by 2 bases and J by 3 bases, with 11 bases between the two germline ends. The CDR3 spells CASSEGPSDYNEQFF. The CDR3 DNA is TGCGCCAGCAGTGAGGGGCCTAGCGACTACAATGAGCAGTTCTTC.

This chain joins TRBV6-6 and TRBJ2-1; D is ambiguous. The CDR3 covers 14 residues. Per germline, CDR1 MNHNY and CDR2 SVGAGI (reference sequence). With 0 bases removed from V and 4 bases from J, the gap between germline ends came to 7 bases. CDR3: CASSYSRVYNEQFF. The CDR3 nucleotides are TGTGCCAGCAGTTACTCGAGAGTTTACAATGAGCAGTTCTTC.

The chain couples TRBV7-6 to TRBJ1-6, with TRBD1 as a possible D gene (6 bases). The CDR3 spans 17 residues. Germline CDR1 reads SGHVS; CDR2 reads FNYEAQ. V dropped 1 base and J dropped 6 bases, with 16 bases sitting between them. In nucleotides, the CDR3 is TGTGCCAGCAGCTTAGAGTCGCGGGGGCTCGGTAATTCACCCCTCCACTTT. It specifies CASSLESRGLGNSPLHF.

The rearrangement uses TRBV4-1 and TRBJ2-7, with no clear D. Germline lookup yields CDR1 MGHRA and CDR2 YSYEKL. Trimming removed 2 bases at V and 6 bases at J, with 8 bases between. The CDR3 runs 12 residues. CDR3 in DNA: TGCGCCAGCAGCCAATTTCCCGGCGAGCAGTACTTC. This codes for CASSQFPGEQYF.

The chain employs TRBV5-6 and TRBJ2-5; 11 bases agree with TRBD1. The CDR3 extends over 16 amino acids. The germline V gene encodes CDR1 SGHDT and CDR2 YYEEEE. The V gene end was trimmed by 4 bases and the J gene end by 5 bases; junction bases not matched to a gene: 10. As DNA, the CDR3 is TGTGCCAGCAGCCCGGACAGGGGGCGGTTGGTGGAGACCCAGTACTTC. Amino acid sequence: CASSPDRGRLVETQYF.

The CDR3 DNA reads as TGTGCCAGCAGCAAATATCGGGACAGCGACACTGAAGCTTTCTTT. This encodes CASSKYRDSDTEAFF. This chain connects TRBV21-1 to TRBJ1-1; the D call of TRBD1 is as the table states it, not checked on the DNA. TRBV21-1 is a known pseudogene. This CDR3 comprises 15 residues.

The rearrangement uses TRBV3-1 (or the pseudogene TRBV3-2) and TRBJ1-1; D ambiguous. There are 13 residues in the CDR3. The V and J ends lost 4 bases and 1 base respectively, with 7 bases between them. The germline CDR1 and CDR2 sequences are LGHDT and YNNKEL (reference sequence). CDR3 loop: CASSPRGNTEAFF. In nucleotides, the CDR3 is TGTGCCAGCAGCCCACGGGGGAACACTGAAGCTTTCTTT.

This clone was seen a few times. The V and J genes are TRBV7-2 and TRBJ2-2; D is ambiguous. Germline V gene sequence: CDR1 SGHTA, CDR2 FQGNSA. The CDR3 totals 14 residues. Trimming stripped 6 bases from V and 5 bases from J, with 13 bases between. The CDR3 nucleotides read TGTGCCAGCAGTCGGAACGCCGGGACCGGGGAGCTGTTTTTT. Amino acids: CASSRNAGTGELFF.

V usage is TRBV2 and J usage is TRBJ1-1; weak D call: TRBD1 (5 bases). CDR1 and CDR2 (germline): SNHLY, FYNNEI. The CDR3 totals 13 residues. Trimming removed 7 bases from V and 3 bases from J, with 12 bases in between. This CDR3 reads CASTLRGDTEAFF. The CDR3 nucleotides read TGTGCCAGCACCCTGCGGGGGGACACTGAAGCTTTCTTT.

This clone occurred a few times. The chain links TRBV9 to TRBJ1-2, with unresolved D. CDR1 is SGDLS, CDR2 YYNGEE, per germline. The CDR3 runs to 12 residues. V dropped 3 bases and J dropped 5 bases, with 8 bases sitting between them. The DNA for the CDR3 is TGTGCCAGCAGCGATCGCGGGTATGGCTACACCTTC. Translated: CASSDRGYGYTF.

This clone has just a few counts. The V call is TRBV5-4, the J call TRBJ1-2; TRBD1 might be the D (5 bases). With 5 bases removed from V and 0 bases from J, the gap between germline ends came to 20 bases. This CDR3 has 17 residues. CDR1 is SGHNT and CDR2 is YYREEE in the germline V gene (reference sequence). Here the CDR3 DNA reads TGTGCCAGCAGTATATGGCCCAGGGAACCCACTAACTATGGCTACACCTTC. It codes for CASSIWPREPTNYGYTF.

The gene calls are TRBV3-1 (or the pseudogene TRBV3-2) and TRBJ1-2, with D possibly matching TRBD1 (5 bases). V was pared by 1 base and J by 6 bases, with 9 bases between. The CDR3 runs 13 residues. Germline CDR1 LGHDT, CDR2 YNNKEL (reference sequence). The CDR3 region has the DNA TGTGCCAGCAGCCAAGGCGGGGGAAATGGCTACACCTTC. It specifies CASSQGGGNGYTF.

V gene TRBV5-1 combines with J gene TRBJ2-7; the match to TRBD1 covers 10 bases. Germline V gene sequence: CDR1 SGHRS, CDR2 YFSETQ. The CDR3 extends over 16 amino acids. After removal of 1 base from V and 2 bases from J, the junction contained 6 bases not matched to a gene. The CDR3 coding sequence is TGCGCCAGCAGCTTGACGGGGACAGGGGAACCCTACGAGCAGTACTTC. Amino acids: CASSLTGTGEPYEQYF.

The CDR3 region is CASSSNGQFLSYNEQFF. The CDR3 nucleotides are TGTGCCAGCAGCTCCAACGGACAGTTCCTCTCCTACAATGAGCAGTTCTTC. The rearrangement joins TRBV7-3 to TRBJ2-1, with D possibly being TRBD1 (6 bases). CDR3 length: 17 residues. Trimming took 4 bases from V and 0 from J, leaving 16 bases between them. CDR1 and CDR2 (germline): SGHTA, FQGTGA.

This clone appeared many times. This chain uses TRBV6-4 with TRBJ2-2, with TRBD1 matching 8 bases. CDR1 and CDR2 from the germline V gene are MRHNA and SNTAGT. With 6 bases clipped from V and 3 bases from J, the junction kept 6 bases outside the gene matches. The CDR3 is made up of 15 amino acids. CDR3 in DNA: TGTGCCAGCAGCAGGACAGGGAGTGACACCGGGGAGCTGTTTTTT. Protein product: CASSRTGSDTGELFF.

The chain is built from TRBV9 and TRBJ2-4, with 7 positions matching TRBD1. This CDR3 is built from 14 residues. The V and J ends lost 4 bases and 9 bases, in that order; junction bases with no gene match: 10. Germline V CDR1 and CDR2: SGDLS, YYNGEE. Written as DNA, the CDR3 is TGTGCCAGCAGCCCCCGACAGGGTGTGGGCATTCAGTACTTC. Translation: CASSPRQGVGIQYF.

The rearrangement uses TRBV2 and TRBJ2-2; 14 bases line up with TRBD2. J gave up 3 bases and V 4 bases, and 7 bases lay outside the gene matches. Looked up from germline, CDR1 is SNHLY and CDR2 is FYNNEI. The CDR3 has 18 residues. The CDR3 here is CASSAGTSGSSDTGELFF. The CDR3 DNA sequence: TGTGCCAGCAGTGCCGGGACTAGCGGGAGCTCCGACACCGGGGAGCTGTTTTTT.